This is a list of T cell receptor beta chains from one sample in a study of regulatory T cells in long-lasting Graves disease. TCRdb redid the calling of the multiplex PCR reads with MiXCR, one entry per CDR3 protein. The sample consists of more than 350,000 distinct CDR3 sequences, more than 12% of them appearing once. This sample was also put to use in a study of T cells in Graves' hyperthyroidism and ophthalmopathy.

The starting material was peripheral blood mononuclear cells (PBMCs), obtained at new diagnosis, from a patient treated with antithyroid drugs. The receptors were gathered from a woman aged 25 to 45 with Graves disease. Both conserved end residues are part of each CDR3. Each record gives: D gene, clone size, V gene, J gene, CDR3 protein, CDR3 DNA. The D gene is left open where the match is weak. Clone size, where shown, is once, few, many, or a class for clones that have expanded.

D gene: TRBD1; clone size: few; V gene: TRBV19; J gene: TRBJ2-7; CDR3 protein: CASSRDRGLPSSYEQYF; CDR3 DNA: TGTGCCAGTAGTCGGGACAGGGGCTTACCGAGCTCCTACGAGCAGTACTTC
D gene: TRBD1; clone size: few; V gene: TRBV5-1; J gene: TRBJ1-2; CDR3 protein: CASSDRVGGYTF; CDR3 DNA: TGCGCCAGCAGCGACAGGGTGGGCGGCTACACCTTC
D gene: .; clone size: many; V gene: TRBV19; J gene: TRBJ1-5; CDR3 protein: CASLQAYSNQPQHF; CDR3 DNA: TGTGCCAGCCTTCAAGCGTATAGCAATCAGCCCCAGCATTTT
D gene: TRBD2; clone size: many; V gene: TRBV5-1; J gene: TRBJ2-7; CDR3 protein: CASSISGTSGTYEQYF; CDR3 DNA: TGCGCCAGCAGCATATCGGGGACTAGCGGTACCTACGAGCAGTACTTC
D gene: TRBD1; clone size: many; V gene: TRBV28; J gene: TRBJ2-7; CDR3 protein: CASSALPGQGAYEQYF; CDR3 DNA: TGTGCCAGCAGCGCTCTCCCCGGACAGGGGGCATACGAGCAGTACTTC
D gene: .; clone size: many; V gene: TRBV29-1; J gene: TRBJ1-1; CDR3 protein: CSPSQVGTEAFF; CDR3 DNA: TGCAGCCCGAGTCAGGTAGGGACTGAAGCTTTCTTT
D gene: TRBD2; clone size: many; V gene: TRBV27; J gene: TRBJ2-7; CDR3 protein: CASSYLRPTSGRQFYEQYF; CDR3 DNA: TGTGCCAGCAGTTACCTGCGCCCGACTAGCGGGAGGCAATTCTACGAGCAGTACTTC
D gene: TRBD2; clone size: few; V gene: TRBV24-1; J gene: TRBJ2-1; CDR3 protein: CATSDSTSGRSNEQFF; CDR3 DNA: TGTGCCACCAGTGACTCCACTAGCGGGAGGTCGAATGAGCAGTTCTTC
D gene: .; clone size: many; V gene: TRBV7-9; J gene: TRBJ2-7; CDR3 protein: CASSLAHGEQYF; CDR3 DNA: TGTGCCAGCAGCTTAGCGCACGGGGAGCAGTACTTC
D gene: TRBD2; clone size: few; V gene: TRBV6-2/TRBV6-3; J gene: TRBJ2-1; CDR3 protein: CASSSREIDEQFF; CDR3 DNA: TGTGCCAGCAGCTCGCGGGAGATCGATGAGCAGTTCTTC
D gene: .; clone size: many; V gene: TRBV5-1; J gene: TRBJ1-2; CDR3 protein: CASSQDGGYGYTF; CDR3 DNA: TGCGCCAGCAGTCAAGACGGGGGCTATGGCTACACCTTC
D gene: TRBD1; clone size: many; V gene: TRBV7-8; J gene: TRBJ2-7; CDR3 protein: CASSLAPLGQGVGGSYEQYF; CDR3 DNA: TGTGCCAGCAGCTTAGCCCCTTTGGGTCAGGGGGTTGGAGGCTCCTACGAGCAGTACTTC
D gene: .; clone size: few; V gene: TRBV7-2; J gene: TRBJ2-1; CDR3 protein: CASSSNRSYNEQFF; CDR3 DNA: TGTGCCAGCAGCTCGAATAGGTCCTACAATGAGCAGTTCTTC
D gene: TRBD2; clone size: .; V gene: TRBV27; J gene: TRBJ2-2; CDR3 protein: CASSLRLAPTGELFF; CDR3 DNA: TGTGCCAGCAGCCTAAGACTAGCCCCCACCGGGGAGCTGTTTTTT
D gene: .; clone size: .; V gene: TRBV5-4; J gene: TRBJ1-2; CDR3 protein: CASSLQSWGGYTF; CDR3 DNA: TGTGCCAGCAGCTTGCAGTCCTGGGGAGGCTACACCTTC
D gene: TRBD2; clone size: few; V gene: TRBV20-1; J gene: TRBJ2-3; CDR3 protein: CSATSGRSNTQYF; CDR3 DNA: TGCAGTGCTACTAGCGGGAGGTCCAATACGCAGTATTTT
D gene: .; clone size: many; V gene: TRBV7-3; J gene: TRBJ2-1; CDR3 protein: CASRISANNEQFF; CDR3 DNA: TGTGCCAGCAGAATTAGCGCAAACAATGAGCAGTTCTTC
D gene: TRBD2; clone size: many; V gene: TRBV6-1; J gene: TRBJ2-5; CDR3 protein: CVIQGLAGDGVETQYF; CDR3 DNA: TGTGTTATACAGGGACTAGCGGGAGATGGCGTTGAGACCCAGTACTTC
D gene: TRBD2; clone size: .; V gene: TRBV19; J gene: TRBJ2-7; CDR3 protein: CASRGGTSGMDEQYF; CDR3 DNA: TGTGCCAGTAGGGGGGGGACTAGCGGGATGGACGAGCAGTACTTC
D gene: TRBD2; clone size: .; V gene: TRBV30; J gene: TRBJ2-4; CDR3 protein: CAWSRLAGLTLAKNIQYF; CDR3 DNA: TGTGCCTGGAGTCGACTAGCGGGACTAACCCTAGCCAAAAACATTCAGTACTTC
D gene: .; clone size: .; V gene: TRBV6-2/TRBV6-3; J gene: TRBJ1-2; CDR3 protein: CASSNYRDSDYGYTF; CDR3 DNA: TGTGCCAGCAGTAACTACCGGGACTCAGACTATGGCTACACCTTC
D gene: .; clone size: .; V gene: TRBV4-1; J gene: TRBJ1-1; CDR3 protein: CASSPVAGLEAFF; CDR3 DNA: TGCGCCAGCAGCCCCGTGGCTGGTCTTGAAGCTTTCTTT
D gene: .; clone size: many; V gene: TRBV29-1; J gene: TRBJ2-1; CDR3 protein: CSVGAAPYNEQFF; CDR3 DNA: TGCAGCGTTGGGGCGGCCCCCTACAATGAGCAGTTCTTC
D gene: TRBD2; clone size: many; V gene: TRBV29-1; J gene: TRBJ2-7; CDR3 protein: CSVSGLAGDEQYF; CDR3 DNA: TGCAGCGTCTCCGGACTAGCGGGAGACGAGCAGTACTTC
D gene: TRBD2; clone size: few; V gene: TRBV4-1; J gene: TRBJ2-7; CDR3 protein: CASSQLLSGTSGRAVYEQYF; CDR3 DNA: TGCGCCAGCAGCCAACTGCTATCGGGGACTAGCGGGAGGGCGGTCTACGAGCAGTACTTC
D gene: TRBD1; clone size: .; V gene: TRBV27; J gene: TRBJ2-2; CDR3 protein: CASRPGQTNTGELFF; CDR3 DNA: TGTGCCAGCAGACCGGGACAGACTAACACCGGGGAGCTGTTTTTT
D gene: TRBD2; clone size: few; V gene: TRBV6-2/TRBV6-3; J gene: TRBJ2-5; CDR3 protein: CASSSSGSSLGGRALETQYF; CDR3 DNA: TGTGCCAGCAGCTCCTCCGGGTCCTCACTGGGCGGGAGGGCCCTAGAGACCCAGTACTTC
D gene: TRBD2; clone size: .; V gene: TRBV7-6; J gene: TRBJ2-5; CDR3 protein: CASSLLVGRSGETQYF; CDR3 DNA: TGTGCCAGCAGCTTATTAGTCGGGAGGTCCGGAGAGACCCAGTACTTC
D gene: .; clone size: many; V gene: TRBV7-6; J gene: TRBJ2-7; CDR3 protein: CASSYSTSYEQYF; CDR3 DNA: TGTGCCAGCAGTTATTCGACCTCGTACGAGCAGTACTTC
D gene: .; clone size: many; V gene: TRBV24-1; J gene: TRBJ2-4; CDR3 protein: CATSDNKNGETVNIQYF; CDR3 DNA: TGTGCCACCAGTGACAATAAAAACGGGGAGACGGTAAACATTCAGTACTTC
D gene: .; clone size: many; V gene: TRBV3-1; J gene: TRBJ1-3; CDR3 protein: CASSRGNGNTIYF; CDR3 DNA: TGTGCCAGCAGCAGGGGTAATGGAAACACCATATATTTT
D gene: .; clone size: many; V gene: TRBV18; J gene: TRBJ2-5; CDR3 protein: CASLVQETQYF; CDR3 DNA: TGTGCCAGCTTAGTTCAAGAGACCCAGTACTTC
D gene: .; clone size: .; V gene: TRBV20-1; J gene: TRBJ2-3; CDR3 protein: CSARLQLSTDTQYF; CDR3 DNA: TGCAGTGCAAGACTACAGTTGAGCACAGATACGCAGTATTTT
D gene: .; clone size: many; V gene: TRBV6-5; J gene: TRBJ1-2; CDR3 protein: CASSYSTGLGVYYGYTF; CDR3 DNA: TGTGCCAGCAGTTACTCGACAGGACTGGGAGTTTACTATGGCTACACCTTC
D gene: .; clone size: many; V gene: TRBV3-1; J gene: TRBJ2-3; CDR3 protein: CASSQDPLATDTQYF; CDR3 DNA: TGTGCCAGCAGCCAAGATCCCCTAGCGACAGATACGCAGTATTTT
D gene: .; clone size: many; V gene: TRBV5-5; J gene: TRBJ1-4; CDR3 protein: CASSPNGGATNEKLFF; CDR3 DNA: TGTGCCAGCAGCCCGAATGGGGGTGCAACTAATGAAAAACTGTTTTTT
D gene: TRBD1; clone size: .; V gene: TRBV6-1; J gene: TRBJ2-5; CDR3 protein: CASSRSGQGLETQYF; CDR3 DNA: TGTGCCAGCAGCCGATCGGGACAGGGCTTGGAGACCCAGTACTTC
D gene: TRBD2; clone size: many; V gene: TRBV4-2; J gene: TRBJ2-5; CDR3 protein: CASSQSLADPPGETQYF; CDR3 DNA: TGTGCCAGCAGCCAAAGCCTAGCGGATCCCCCGGGGGAGACCCAGTACTTC
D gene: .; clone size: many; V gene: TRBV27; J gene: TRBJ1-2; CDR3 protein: CASSTNRVDGYTF; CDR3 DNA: TGTGCCAGCAGTACCAACAGGGTCGACGGCTACACCTTC
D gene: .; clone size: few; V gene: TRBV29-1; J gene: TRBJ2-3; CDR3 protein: CSESSYHTDTQYF; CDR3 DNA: TGCAGCGAGTCGTCGTACCACACAGATACGCAGTATTTT
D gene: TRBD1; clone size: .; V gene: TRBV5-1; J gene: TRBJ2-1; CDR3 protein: CASSLGQGTLSSYNEQFF; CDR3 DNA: TGCGCCAGCAGCTTGGGACAGGGTACCCTTAGCTCCTACAATGAGCAGTTCTTC
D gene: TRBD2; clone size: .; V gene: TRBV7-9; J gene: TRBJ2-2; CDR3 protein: CASSQGTSGRTGELFF; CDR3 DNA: TGTGCCAGCAGCCAGGGGACTAGCGGGAGGACCGGGGAGCTGTTTTTT
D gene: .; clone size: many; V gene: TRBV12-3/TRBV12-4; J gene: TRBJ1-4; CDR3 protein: CASSPRRGTNEKLFF; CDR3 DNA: TGTGCCAGCAGTCCCCGAAGGGGAACTAATGAAAAACTGTTTTTT
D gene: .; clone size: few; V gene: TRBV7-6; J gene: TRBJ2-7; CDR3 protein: CASSPISSSYEQYF; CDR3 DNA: TGTGCCAGCAGCCCTATCTCCAGCTCCTACGAGCAGTACTTC
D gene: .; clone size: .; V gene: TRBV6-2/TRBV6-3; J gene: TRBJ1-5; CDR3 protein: CASSYGSDQPQHF; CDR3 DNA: TGTGCCAGCAGTTACGGGTCGGATCAGCCCCAGCATTTT
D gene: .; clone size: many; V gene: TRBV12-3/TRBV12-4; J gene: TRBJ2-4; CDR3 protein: CASSFGVWGAKNIQYF; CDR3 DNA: TGTGCCAGCAGTTTCGGTGTTTGGGGAGCCAAAAACATTCAGTACTTC
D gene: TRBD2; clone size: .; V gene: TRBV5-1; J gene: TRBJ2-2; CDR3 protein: CASSLQRETGELFF; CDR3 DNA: TGCGCCAGCAGCTTGCAGCGGGAGACCGGGGAGCTGTTTTTT
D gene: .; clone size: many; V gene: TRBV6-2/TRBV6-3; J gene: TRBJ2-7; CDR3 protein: CASSRGTLMGEQYF; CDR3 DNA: TGCGCCAGCAGTAGGGGGACGCTTATGGGCGAGCAGTACTTC
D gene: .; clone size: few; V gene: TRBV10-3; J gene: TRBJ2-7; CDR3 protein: CAISDGSYEQYF; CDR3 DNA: TGTGCCATCAGCGACGGTTCCTACGAGCAGTACTTC
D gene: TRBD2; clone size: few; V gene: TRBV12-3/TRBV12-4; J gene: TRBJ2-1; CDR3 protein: CASSLLGLAGGPTYNEQFF; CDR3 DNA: TGTGCCAGCAGTTTACTTGGGTTAGCGGGAGGCCCCACCTACAATGAGCAGTTCTTC
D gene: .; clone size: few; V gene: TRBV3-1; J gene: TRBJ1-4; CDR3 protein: CASSQEAGGVRKKLFF; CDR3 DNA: TGTGCCAGCAGCCAAGAAGCGGGGGGCGTTCGGAAAAAACTGTTTTTT
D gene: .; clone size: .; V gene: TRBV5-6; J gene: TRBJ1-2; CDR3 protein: CASRLQGIGYGYTF; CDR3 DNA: TGTGCCAGCAGGCTGCAGGGGATAGGCTATGGCTACACCTTC
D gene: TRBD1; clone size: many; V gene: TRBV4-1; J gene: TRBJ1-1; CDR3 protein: CASSHDRDQTEAFF; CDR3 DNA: TGCGCCAGCAGCCATGACAGGGATCAGACTGAAGCTTTCTTT